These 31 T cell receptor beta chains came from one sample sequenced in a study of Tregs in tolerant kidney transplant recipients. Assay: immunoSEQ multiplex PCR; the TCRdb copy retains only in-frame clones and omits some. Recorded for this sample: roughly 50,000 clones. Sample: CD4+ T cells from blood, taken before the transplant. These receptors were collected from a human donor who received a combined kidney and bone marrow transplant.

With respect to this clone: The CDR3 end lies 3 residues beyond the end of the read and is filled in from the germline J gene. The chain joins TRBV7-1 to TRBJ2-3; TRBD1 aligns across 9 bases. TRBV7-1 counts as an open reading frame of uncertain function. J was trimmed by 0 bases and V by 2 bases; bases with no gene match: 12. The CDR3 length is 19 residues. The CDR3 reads CASSSPRDRVSLSTDTQYF. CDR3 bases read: TGTGCCAGCAGCTCACCCCGGGACAGGGTATCCCTAAGCACAGATACG.

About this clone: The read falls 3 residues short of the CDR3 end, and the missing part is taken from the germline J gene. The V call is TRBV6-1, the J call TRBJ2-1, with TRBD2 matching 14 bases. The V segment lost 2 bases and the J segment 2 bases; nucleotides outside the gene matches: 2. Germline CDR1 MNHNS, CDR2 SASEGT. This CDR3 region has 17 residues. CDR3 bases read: TGTGCCAGCAGTGAAAGGGGACTAGCGGGGGCCTACAATGAG. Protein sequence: CASSERGLAGAYNE. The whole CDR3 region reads CASSERGLAGAYNEQFF.

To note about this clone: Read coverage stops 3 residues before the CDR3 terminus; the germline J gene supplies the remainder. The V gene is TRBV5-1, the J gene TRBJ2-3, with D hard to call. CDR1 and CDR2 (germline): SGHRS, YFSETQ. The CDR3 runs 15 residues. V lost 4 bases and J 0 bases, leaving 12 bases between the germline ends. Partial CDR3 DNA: TGCGCCAGCAGCGACTTGCCCACTAGCACAGATACG. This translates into CASSDLPTSTDT. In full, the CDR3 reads CASSDLPTSTDTQYF.

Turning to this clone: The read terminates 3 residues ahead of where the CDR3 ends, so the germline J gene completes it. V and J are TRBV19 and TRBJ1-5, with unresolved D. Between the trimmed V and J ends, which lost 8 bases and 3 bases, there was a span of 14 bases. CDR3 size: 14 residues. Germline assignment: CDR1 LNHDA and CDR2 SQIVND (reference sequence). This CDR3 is CASSKSPPNQPQHF. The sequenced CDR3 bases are TGTGCCAGTTCTAAGTCCCCCCCCAATCAGCCC.

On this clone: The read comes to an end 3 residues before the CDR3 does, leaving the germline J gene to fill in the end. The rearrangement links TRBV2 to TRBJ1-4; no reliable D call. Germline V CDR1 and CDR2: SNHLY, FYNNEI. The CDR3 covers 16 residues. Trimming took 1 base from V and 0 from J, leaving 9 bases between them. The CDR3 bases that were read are TGTGCCAGCAGTGAAGAGGTAACAGCAACTAATGAAAAA. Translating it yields CASSEEVTATNEK. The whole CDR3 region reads CASSEEVTATNEKLFF. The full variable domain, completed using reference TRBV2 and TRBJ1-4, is EPEVTQTPSHQVTQMGQEVILRCVPISNHLYFYWYRQILGQKVEFLVSFYNNEISEKSEIFDDQFSVERPDGSNFTLKIRSTKLEDSAMYFCASSEEVTATNEKLFFGSGTQLSVL.

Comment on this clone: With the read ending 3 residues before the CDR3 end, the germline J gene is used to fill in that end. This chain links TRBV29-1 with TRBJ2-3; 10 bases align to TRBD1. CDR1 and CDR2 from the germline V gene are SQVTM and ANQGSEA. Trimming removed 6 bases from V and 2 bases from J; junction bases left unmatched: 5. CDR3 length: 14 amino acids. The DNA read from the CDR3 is TGCAGCGTGGGACAGGGGACCACCACAGATACG. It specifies CSVGQGTTTDT. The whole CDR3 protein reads CSVGQGTTTDTQYF.

The CDR3 sequence: CASSFDRGETQYF. Incomplete CDR3 DNA: TGTGCCAGCAGCTTTGACAGGGGAGAGACC. The V gene is TRBV7-2, the J gene TRBJ2-5, with TRBD1 identical over 8 bases. The sequenced fragment ends 3 residues before the CDR3 boundary, so the rest is inferred from the germline J gene. CDR1 SGHTA and CDR2 FQGNSA come from the germline V gene. The CDR3 is made up of 13 amino acids. Losses at the gene ends were 3 bases for V and 4 bases for J; bases not matched to a gene: 1.

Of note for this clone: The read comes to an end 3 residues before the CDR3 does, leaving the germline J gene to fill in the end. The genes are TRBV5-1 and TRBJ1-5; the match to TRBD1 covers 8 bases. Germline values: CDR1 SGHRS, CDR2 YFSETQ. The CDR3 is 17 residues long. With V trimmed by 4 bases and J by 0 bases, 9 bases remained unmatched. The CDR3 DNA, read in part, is TGCGCCAGCAGCCCGGGGACAGGAAAACTTAGCAATCAGCCC. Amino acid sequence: CASSPGTGKLSNQP. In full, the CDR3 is CASSPGTGKLSNQPQHF.

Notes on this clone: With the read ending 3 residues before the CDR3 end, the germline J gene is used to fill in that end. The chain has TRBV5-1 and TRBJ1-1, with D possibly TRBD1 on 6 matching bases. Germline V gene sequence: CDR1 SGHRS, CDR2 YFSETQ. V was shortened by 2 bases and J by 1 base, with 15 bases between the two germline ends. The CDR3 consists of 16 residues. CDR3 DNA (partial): TGCGCCAGCAGCTTCGGACAGCCTCGGGGGAACACTGAA. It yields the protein CASSFGQPRGNTE. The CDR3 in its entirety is CASSFGQPRGNTEAFF.

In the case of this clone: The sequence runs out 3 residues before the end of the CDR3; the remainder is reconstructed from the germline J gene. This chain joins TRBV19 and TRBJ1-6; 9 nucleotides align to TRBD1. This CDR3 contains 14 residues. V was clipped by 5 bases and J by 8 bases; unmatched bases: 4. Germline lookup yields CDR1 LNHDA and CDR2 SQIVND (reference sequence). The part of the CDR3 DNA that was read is TGTGCCAGTAGTGCGGACAGGGGTCATTCACCC. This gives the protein CASSADRGHSP. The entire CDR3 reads CASSADRGHSPLHF.

CDR3 in amino acids: CASTQDTDTQYF. The part of the CDR3 DNA that was read is TGTGCCAGCACGCAGGACACAGATACG. This chain links TRBV7-9 with TRBJ2-3; no clear D gene. The CDR3 end is not reached by the read, which stops 3 residues before it; the germline J gene fills it in. V dropped 7 bases and J dropped 2 bases, with 7 bases sitting between them. The CDR3 loop spans 12 amino acids. Germline V gene data show CDR1 as SEHNR and CDR2 as FQNEAQ (reference sequence).

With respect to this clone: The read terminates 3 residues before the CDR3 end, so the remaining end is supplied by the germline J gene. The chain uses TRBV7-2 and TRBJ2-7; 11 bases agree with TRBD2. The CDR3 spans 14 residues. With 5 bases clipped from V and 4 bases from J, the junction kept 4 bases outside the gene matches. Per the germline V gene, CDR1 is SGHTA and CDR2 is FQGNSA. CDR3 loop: CASSTLAGAYEQYF. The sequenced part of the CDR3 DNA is TGTGCCAGCAGCACACTAGCGGGAGCTTACGAG.

The DNA read from the CDR3 is TGTGCCTGGGCAACCGCAGGGGGTGCCGGGGAG. Residues: CAWATAGGAGE. The whole CDR3 is CAWATAGGAGELFF. J is TRBJ2-2 and V is TRBV30, with 7 bases identical to TRBD1. The read terminates 3 residues ahead of where the CDR3 ends, so the germline J gene completes it. In germline, CDR1 is GTSNPN, CDR2 SVGIG (reference sequence). CDR3 size: 14 residues. With V trimmed by 5 bases and J by 6 bases, 9 bases remained unmatched.

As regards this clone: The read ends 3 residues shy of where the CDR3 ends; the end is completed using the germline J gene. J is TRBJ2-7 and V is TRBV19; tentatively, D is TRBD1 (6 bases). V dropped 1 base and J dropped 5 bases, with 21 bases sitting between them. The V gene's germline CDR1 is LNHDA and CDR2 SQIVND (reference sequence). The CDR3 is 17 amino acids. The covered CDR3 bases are TGTGCCAGTAGTATAGGGTCCACAGGGCCCTTCGCGGACGAG. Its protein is CASSIGSTGPFADE. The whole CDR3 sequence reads CASSIGSTGPFADEQYF.

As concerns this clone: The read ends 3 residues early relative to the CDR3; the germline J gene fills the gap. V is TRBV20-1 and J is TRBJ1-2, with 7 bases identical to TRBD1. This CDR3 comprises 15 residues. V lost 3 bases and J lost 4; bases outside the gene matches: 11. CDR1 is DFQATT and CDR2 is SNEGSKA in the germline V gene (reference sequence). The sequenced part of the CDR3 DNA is TGCAGTGCTAGCCCGATCGGGACAGCCATCTATGGC. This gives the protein CSASPIGTAIYG. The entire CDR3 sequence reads CSASPIGTAIYGYTF.

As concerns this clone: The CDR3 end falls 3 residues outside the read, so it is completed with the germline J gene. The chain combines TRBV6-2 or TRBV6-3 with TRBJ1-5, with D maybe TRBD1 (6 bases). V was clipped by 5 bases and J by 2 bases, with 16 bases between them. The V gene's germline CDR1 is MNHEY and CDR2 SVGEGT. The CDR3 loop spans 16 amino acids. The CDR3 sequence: CASSASGGQGNQPQHF. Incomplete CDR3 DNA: TGTGCCAGCAGTGCTTCGGGGGGCCAGGGCAATCAGCCC.

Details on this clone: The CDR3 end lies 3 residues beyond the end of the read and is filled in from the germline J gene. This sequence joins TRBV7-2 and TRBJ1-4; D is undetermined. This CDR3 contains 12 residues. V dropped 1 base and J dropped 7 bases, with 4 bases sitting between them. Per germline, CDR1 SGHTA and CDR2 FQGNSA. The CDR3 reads CASSLGGEKLFF. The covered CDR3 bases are TGTGCCAGCAGCTTAGGAGGTGAAAAA.

CDR3 DNA, as far as it was read: TGTGCCAGTAGTCCCCGGACAGGGCCGGACAATCAGCCC. Protein product: CASSPRTGPDNQP. The full CDR3 protein reads CASSPRTGPDNQPQHF. The chain joins TRBV19 to TRBJ1-5, with 8 bases fitting TRBD1. The CDR3 extends 3 residues past the end of the read, so its final part is completed from the germline J gene. V gave up 5 bases and J gave up 3 bases; unmatched junction bases: 9. Per the germline V gene, CDR1 is LNHDA and CDR2 is SQIVND (reference sequence). This CDR3 has 16 amino acids.

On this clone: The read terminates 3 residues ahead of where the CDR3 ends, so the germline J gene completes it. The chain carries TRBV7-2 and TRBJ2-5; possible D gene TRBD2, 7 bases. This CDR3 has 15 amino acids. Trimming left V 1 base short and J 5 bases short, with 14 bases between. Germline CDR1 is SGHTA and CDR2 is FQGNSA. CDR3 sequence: CASSLVGGAGETQYF. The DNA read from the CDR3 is TGTGCCAGCAGCTTAGTAGGGGGGGCTGGGGAGACC.

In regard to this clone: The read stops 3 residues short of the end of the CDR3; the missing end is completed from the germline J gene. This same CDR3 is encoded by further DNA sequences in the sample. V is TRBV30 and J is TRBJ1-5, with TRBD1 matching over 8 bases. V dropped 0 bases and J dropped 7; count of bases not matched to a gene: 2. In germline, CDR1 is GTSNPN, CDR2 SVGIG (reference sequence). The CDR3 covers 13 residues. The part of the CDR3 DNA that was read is TGTGCCTGGAGTGTACAGGGGGGGCAGCCC. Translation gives CAWSVQGGQP. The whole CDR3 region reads CAWSVQGGQPQHF. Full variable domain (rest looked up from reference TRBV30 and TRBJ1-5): SQTIHQWPATLVQPVGSPLSLECTVEGTSNPNLYWYRQAAGRGLQLLFYSVGIGQISSEVPQNLSASRPQDRQFILSSKKLLLSDSGFYLCAWSVQGGQPQHFGDGTRLSIL.

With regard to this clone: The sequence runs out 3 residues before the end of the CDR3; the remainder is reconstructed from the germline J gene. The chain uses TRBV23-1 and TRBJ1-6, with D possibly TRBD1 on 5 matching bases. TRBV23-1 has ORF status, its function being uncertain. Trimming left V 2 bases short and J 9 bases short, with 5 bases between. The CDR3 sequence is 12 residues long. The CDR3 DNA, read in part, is TGCGCCAGCAGTCAAAGGGGTTCACCC. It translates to CASSQRGSP. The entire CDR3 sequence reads CASSQRGSPLHF.

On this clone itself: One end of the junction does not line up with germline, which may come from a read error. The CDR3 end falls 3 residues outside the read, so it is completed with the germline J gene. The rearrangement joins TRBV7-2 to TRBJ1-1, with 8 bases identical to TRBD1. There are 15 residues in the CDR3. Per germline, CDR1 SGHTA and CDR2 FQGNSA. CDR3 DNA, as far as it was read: TGTGTCAGCAGCTATCGACAGGGGAGGAACACTGAA. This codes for CVSSYRQGRNTE. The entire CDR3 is CVSSYRQGRNTEAFF.

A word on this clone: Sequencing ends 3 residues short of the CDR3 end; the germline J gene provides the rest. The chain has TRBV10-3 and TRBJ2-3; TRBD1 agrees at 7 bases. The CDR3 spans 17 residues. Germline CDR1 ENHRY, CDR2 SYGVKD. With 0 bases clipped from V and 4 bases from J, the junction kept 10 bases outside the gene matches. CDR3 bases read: TGTGCCATCAGTGAGTCGTGGGACAGAGATGCGGCAGATACG. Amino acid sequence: CAISESWDRDAADT. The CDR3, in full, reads CAISESWDRDAADTQYF.

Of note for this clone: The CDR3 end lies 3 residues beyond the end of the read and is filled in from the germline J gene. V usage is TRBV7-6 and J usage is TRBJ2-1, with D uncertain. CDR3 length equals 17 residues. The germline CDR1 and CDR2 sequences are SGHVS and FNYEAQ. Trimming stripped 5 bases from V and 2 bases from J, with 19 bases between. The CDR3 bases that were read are TGTGCCAGCAGCCCCAGTCGCGGCCTCCCGCCCTACAATGAG. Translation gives CASSPSRGLPPYNE. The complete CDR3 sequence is CASSPSRGLPPYNEQFF.

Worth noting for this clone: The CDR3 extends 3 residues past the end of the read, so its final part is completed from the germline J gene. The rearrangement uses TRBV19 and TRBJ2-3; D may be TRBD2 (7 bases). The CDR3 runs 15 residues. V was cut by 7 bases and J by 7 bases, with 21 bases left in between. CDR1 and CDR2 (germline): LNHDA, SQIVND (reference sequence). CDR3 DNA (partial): TGTGCCAGTACCCCCCCGGCGGGGGCCCCTTATACG. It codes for CASTPPAGAPYT. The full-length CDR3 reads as CASTPPAGAPYTQYF. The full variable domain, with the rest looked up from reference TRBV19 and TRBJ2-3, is DGGITQSPKYLFRKEGQNVTLSCEQNLNHDAMYWYRQDPGQGLRLIYYSQIVNDFQKGDIAEGYSVSREKKESFPLTVTSAQKNPTAFYLCASTPPAGAPYTQYFGPGTRLTVL.

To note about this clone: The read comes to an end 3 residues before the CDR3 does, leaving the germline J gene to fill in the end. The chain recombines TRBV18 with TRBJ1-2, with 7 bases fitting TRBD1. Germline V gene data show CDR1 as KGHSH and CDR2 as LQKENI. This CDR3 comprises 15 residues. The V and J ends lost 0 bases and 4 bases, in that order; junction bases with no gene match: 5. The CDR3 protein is CASSPPQGVSYGYTF. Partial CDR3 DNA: TGTGCCAGCTCACCACCCCAGGGGGTGAGCTATGGC. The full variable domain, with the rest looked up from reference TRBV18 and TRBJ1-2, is NAGVMQNPRHLVRRRGQEARLRCSPMKGHSHVYWYRQLPEEGLKFMVYLQKENIIDESGMPKERFSAEFPKEGPSILRIQQVVRGDSAAYFCASSPPQGVSYGYTFGSGTRLTVV.

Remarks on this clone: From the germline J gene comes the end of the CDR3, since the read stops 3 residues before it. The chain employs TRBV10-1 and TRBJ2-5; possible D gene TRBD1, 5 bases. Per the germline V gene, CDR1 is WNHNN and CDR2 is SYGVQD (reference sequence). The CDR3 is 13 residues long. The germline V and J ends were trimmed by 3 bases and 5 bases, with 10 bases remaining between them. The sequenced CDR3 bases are TGCGCCAGCAGTGAAGGGGCTACGGAGACC. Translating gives CASSEGATET. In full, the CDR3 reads CASSEGATETQYF.

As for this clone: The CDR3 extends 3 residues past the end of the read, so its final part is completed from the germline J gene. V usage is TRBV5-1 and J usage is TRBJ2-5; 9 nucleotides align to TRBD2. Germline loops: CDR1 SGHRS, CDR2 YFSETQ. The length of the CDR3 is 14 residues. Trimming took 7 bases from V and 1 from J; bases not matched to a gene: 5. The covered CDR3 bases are TGCGCCAGCCATCATAGCGGGGGCCAAGAGACC. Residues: CASHHSGGQET. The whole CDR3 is CASHHSGGQETQYF.

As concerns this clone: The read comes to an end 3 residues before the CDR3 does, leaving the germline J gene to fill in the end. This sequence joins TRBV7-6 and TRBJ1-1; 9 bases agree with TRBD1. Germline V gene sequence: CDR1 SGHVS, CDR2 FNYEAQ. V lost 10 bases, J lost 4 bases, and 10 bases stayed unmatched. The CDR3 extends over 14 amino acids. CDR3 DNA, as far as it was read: TGTGCCACCCACCGGGACAGGGTGAGCACTGAA. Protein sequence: CATHRDRVSTE. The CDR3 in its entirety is CATHRDRVSTEAFF.

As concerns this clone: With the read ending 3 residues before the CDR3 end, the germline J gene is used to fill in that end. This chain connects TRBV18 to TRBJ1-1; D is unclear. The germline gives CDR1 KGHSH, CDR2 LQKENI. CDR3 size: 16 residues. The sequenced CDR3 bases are TGTGCCAGCTCACCACTGCACGGGGATCCCTCCTGGGAA. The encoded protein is CASSPLHGDPSWE. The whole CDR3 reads CASSPLHGDPSWEAFF.

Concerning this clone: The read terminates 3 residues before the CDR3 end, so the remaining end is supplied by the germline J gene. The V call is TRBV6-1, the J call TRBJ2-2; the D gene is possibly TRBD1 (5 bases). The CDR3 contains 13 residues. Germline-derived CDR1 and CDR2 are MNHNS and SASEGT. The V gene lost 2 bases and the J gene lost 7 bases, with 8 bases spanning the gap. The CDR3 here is CASSERGGGELFF. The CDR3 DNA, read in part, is TGTGCCAGCAGTGAAAGGGGCGGCGGGGAG.